The rows below give T cell receptor beta chains drawn from one sample of a study of cytomegalovirus exposure and HLA in healthy donors. This table comes from immunoSEQ multiplex PCR, and its TCRdb copy is limited to in-frame clones, with some not included. The data contain 87,000 or so clones, roughly three fifths of them seen just once; the ten biggest clones take up 3.2%. Sequences were obtained from PBMCs. The source is a man aged 60-69 years in good health and CMV-seronegative. The CDR3 runs from the conserved cysteine through the conserved F or W. The order of the fields is V gene, D gene, J gene, clone size, CDR3 DNA, CDR3 protein. D genes are given only for firm matches. Some rows mark clone size as missing; the rest say once, few, many or name a class of expanded clone.

V gene: TRBV5-1
D gene: TRBD1
J gene: TRBJ1-2
clone size: .
CDR3 DNA: TGCGCCAGCAGCTTGAAGCAGGGGGCGACGGGAGGCTACACCTTC
CDR3 protein: CASSLKQGATGGYTF

V gene: TRBV9
D gene: TRBD2
J gene: TRBJ2-7
clone size: .
CDR3 DNA: TGTGCCAGCACCTTACAGGGGATACTAGCGGGGGGGTACTACGAGCAGTACTTC
CDR3 protein: CASTLQGILAGGYYEQYF

V gene: TRBV27
D gene: .
J gene: TRBJ1-5
clone size: .
CDR3 DNA: TGTGCCAGCAGATACGGACGGGATAGCAATCAGCCCCAGCATTTT
CDR3 protein: CASRYGRDSNQPQHF

V gene: TRBV4-1
D gene: .
J gene: TRBJ2-6
clone size: .
CDR3 DNA: TGCGCCAGCAGCCAAGGGTTCGCAGGGTCTGGGGCCAACGTCCTGACTTTC
CDR3 protein: CASSQGFAGSGANVLTF

V gene: TRBV5-4
D gene: TRBD2
J gene: TRBJ2-3
clone size: once
CDR3 DNA: TGTGCCAGCAGCCCGGGACTAGCGTACTACACAGATACGCAGTATTTT
CDR3 protein: CASSPGLAYYTDTQYF

V gene: TRBV11-2
D gene: TRBD2
J gene: TRBJ2-1
clone size: .
CDR3 DNA: TGTGCCAGCAGCTTAGCGGGGGGGAAAGAAAATGAGCAGTTCTTC
CDR3 protein: CASSLAGGKENEQFF

V gene: TRBV28
D gene: .
J gene: TRBJ1-5
clone size: .
CDR3 DNA: TGTGCCAGCAGTCTAGGTCTGGGAGGCAATCAGCCCCAGCATTTT
CDR3 protein: CASSLGLGGNQPQHF

V gene: TRBV7-9
D gene: TRBD2
J gene: TRBJ2-5
clone size: .
CDR3 DNA: TGTGCCAGCAGCTTAGGGGGGGGGTCGACGGAGACCCAGTACTTC
CDR3 protein: CASSLGGGSTETQYF

V gene: TRBV7-2
D gene: TRBD1
J gene: TRBJ2-1
clone size: .
CDR3 DNA: TGTGCCAGCAGCTTAGAGGACAGGGTCCTCAGTGAGCAGTTCTTC
CDR3 protein: CASSLEDRVLSEQFF

V gene: TRBV15
D gene: .
J gene: TRBJ2-2
clone size: .
CDR3 DNA: TGTGCCACCAGCACGGGGAGGGGGGGTACCGGGGAGCTGTTTTTT
CDR3 protein: CATSTGRGGTGELFF

V gene: TRBV6-5
D gene: .
J gene: TRBJ1-2
clone size: .
CDR3 DNA: TGTGCCAGCAGAAACGGGGGGAACTATGGCTACACCTTC
CDR3 protein: CASRNGGNYGYTF

V gene: TRBV5-6
D gene: TRBD1
J gene: TRBJ1-2
clone size: .
CDR3 DNA: TGTGCCAGCAGCATAGGACAGGCTGCCCATGGCTACACCTTC
CDR3 protein: CASSIGQAAHGYTF

V gene: TRBV5-1
D gene: TRBD1
J gene: TRBJ2-3
clone size: few
CDR3 DNA: TGCGCCAGCAGTATGACAGGGCGCACAGATACGCAGTATTTT
CDR3 protein: CASSMTGRTDTQYF

V gene: TRBV25-1
D gene: TRBD1
J gene: TRBJ2-2
clone size: .
CDR3 DNA: TGTGCCAGCAGTGAAAGTTCAGGGGGCGGTTTAACCGGGGAGCTGTTTTTT
CDR3 protein: CASSESSGGGLTGELFF

V gene: TRBV19
D gene: .
J gene: TRBJ2-7
clone size: .
CDR3 DNA: TGTGCCAGTAGTAGGACAAGCGTTTACGAGCAGTACTTC
CDR3 protein: CASSRTSVYEQYF

V gene: TRBV5-1
D gene: TRBD2
J gene: TRBJ2-1
clone size: .
CDR3 DNA: TGCGCCAGCAGCTTGGGAACTTTCGTAGCGGGAGCCTACAATGAGCAGTTCTTC
CDR3 protein: CASSLGTFVAGAYNEQFF

V gene: TRBV23-1
D gene: TRBD1
J gene: TRBJ2-3
clone size: .
CDR3 DNA: TGCGCCAGCAGTCAATTCGACAGGGTCAACACAGATACGCAGTATTTT
CDR3 protein: CASSQFDRVNTDTQYF

V gene: TRBV9
D gene: .
J gene: TRBJ2-5
clone size: once
CDR3 DNA: TGTGCCAGCAGCGTAGAAATTAGCGGCGCGGAAACCCAGTACTTC
CDR3 protein: CASSVEISGAETQYF

V gene: TRBV7-9
D gene: .
J gene: TRBJ2-3
clone size: .
CDR3 DNA: TGTGCCAGCAGTTCGGTTATAGAGGCCACAGATACGCAGTATTTT
CDR3 protein: CASSSVIEATDTQYF

V gene: TRBV19
D gene: TRBD1
J gene: TRBJ1-1
clone size: .
CDR3 DNA: TGTGCCAGTAGGAGGACAGGGGTGAACACTGAAGCTTTCTTT
CDR3 protein: CASRRTGVNTEAFF

V gene: TRBV6-4
D gene: TRBD2
J gene: TRBJ2-3
clone size: few
CDR3 DNA: TGTGCCAGCAGGATAGCGGGAGGGCCGAGCACAGATACGCAGTATTTT
CDR3 protein: CASRIAGGPSTDTQYF

V gene: TRBV10-3
D gene: .
J gene: TRBJ2-7
clone size: .
CDR3 DNA: TGTGCCATCAGTATAGAACGAGGGCCCTACGAGCAGTACTTC
CDR3 protein: CAISIERGPYEQYF

V gene: TRBV4-1
D gene: .
J gene: TRBJ1-2
clone size: .
CDR3 DNA: TGCGCCAGCAGCCAGGAGGTCACCTTCTATGGCTACACCTTC
CDR3 protein: CASSQEVTFYGYTF

V gene: TRBV28
D gene: TRBD1
J gene: TRBJ2-6
clone size: .
CDR3 DNA: TGTGCCAGCAGTTCCGGGACAGCTGGGGCCAACGTCCTGACTTTC
CDR3 protein: CASSSGTAGANVLTF

V gene: TRBV6-1
D gene: .
J gene: TRBJ2-6
clone size: .
CDR3 DNA: TGTGCCAGCACACTATCTGGGGCCAACGTCCTGACTTTC
CDR3 protein: CASTLSGANVLTF

V gene: TRBV2
D gene: TRBD2
J gene: TRBJ2-3
clone size: .
CDR3 DNA: TGTGCCAGCAGTGAAACCGGGACTAGCCCGGCAGATACGCAGTATTTT
CDR3 protein: CASSETGTSPADTQYF

V gene: TRBV9
D gene: TRBD1
J gene: TRBJ2-7
clone size: few
CDR3 DNA: TGTGCCAGCAGCCCTAGCAAGGGGGCCTCCTACGAGCAGTACTTC
CDR3 protein: CASSPSKGASYEQYF

V gene: TRBV9
D gene: .
J gene: TRBJ1-3
clone size: .
CDR3 DNA: TGTGCCAGCAGCCCTTACTGGACAGTGTTCTCTGGAAACACCATATATTTT
CDR3 protein: CASSPYWTVFSGNTIYF

V gene: TRBV2
D gene: TRBD2
J gene: TRBJ2-7
clone size: few
CDR3 DNA: TGTGCCAGCAGTGAAGAGGCTAGCGGGAGGGTCTCCTACGAGCAGTACTTC
CDR3 protein: CASSEEASGRVSYEQYF

V gene: TRBV2
D gene: .
J gene: TRBJ1-1
clone size: few
CDR3 DNA: TGTGCCAGCAGTGAACCAATTCCCCCTGAAGCTTTCTTT
CDR3 protein: CASSEPIPPEAFF

V gene: TRBV4-1
D gene: .
J gene: TRBJ2-7
clone size: few
CDR3 DNA: TGCGCCAGCAGCCCCGGAGGGCCCGGCGGAACCTACGAGCAGTACTTC
CDR3 protein: CASSPGGPGGTYEQYF

V gene: TRBV6-6
D gene: .
J gene: TRBJ1-2
clone size: .
CDR3 DNA: TGTGCCAGCAGTAGGCAGGGTTCGGACTATGGCTACACCTTC
CDR3 protein: CASSRQGSDYGYTF

V gene: TRBV5-1
D gene: .
J gene: TRBJ2-7
clone size: .
CDR3 DNA: TGCGCCAGCAGCTTGTATCCCTACGAGCAGTACTTC
CDR3 protein: CASSLYPYEQYF

V gene: TRBV11-2
D gene: .
J gene: TRBJ1-1
clone size: .
CDR3 DNA: TGTGCCAGCAGCTTAATGGTTGTCGCAACAGCGAACACTGAAGCTTTCTTT
CDR3 protein: CASSLMVVATANTEAFF

V gene: TRBV19
D gene: TRBD1
J gene: TRBJ1-4
clone size: .
CDR3 DNA: TGTGCCAGTAGTCTCCCGACAGGGGGCGGTGAAAAACTGTTTTTT
CDR3 protein: CASSLPTGGGEKLFF

V gene: TRBV6-1
D gene: .
J gene: TRBJ1-5
clone size: .
CDR3 DNA: TGTGCCAGCACCCCCCGGGCGGGGAATCAGCCCCAGCATTTT
CDR3 protein: CASTPRAGNQPQHF

V gene: TRBV5-1
D gene: .
J gene: TRBJ1-5
clone size: .
CDR3 DNA: TGCGCCAGCAGCAGCGACGGGTATAGCAATCAGCCCCAGCATTTT
CDR3 protein: CASSSDGYSNQPQHF

V gene: TRBV7-9
D gene: .
J gene: TRBJ1-6
clone size: few
CDR3 DNA: TGTGCCAGCAGCGGGCCAGGGAATTCACCCCTCCACTTT
CDR3 protein: CASSGPGNSPLHF

V gene: TRBV7-2
D gene: .
J gene: TRBJ1-5
clone size: once
CDR3 DNA: TGTGCCAGCAGCTTAGAACAGGTTAGCAATCAGCCCCAGCATTTT
CDR3 protein: CASSLEQVSNQPQHF

V gene: TRBV9
D gene: TRBD1
J gene: TRBJ2-2
clone size: .
CDR3 DNA: TGTGCCAGCAGCCCGACAGGGACCGGGGAGCTGTTTTTT
CDR3 protein: CASSPTGTGELFF

V gene: TRBV9
D gene: .
J gene: TRBJ1-3
clone size: .
CDR3 DNA: TGTGCCAGCAGTCCAGAGGCTTCTGGAAACACCATATATTTT
CDR3 protein: CASSPEASGNTIYF

V gene: TRBV5-1
D gene: .
J gene: TRBJ1-2
clone size: .
CDR3 DNA: TGCGCCAGCAGGTTGAGTGAGGCTTTCTATGGCTACACCTTC
CDR3 protein: CASRLSEAFYGYTF

V gene: TRBV10-3
D gene: .
J gene: TRBJ2-7
clone size: .
CDR3 DNA: TGTGCCATCAGTGAGTTCGAGTATCGCTACGAGCAGTACTTC
CDR3 protein: CAISEFEYRYEQYF

V gene: TRBV7-9
D gene: .
J gene: TRBJ2-2
clone size: .
CDR3 DNA: TGTGCCAGCAGGCTGTCGGGTGCCGGGGAGCTGTTTTTT
CDR3 protein: CASRLSGAGELFF

V gene: TRBV7-9
D gene: .
J gene: TRBJ2-3
clone size: once
CDR3 DNA: TGTGCCAGCAGCTTAGCGGGGAGAAATGCAGATACGCAGTATTTT
CDR3 protein: CASSLAGRNADTQYF

V gene: TRBV19
D gene: .
J gene: TRBJ1-3
clone size: .
CDR3 DNA: TGTGCCAGTAGTAAACAGGCCCTCTCGGGAAACACCATATATTTT
CDR3 protein: CASSKQALSGNTIYF

V gene: TRBV5-1
D gene: TRBD2
J gene: TRBJ2-1
clone size: .
CDR3 DNA: TGCGCCGGTTCTAGCGGAGAGAACTACAATGAGCAGTTCTTC
CDR3 protein: CAGSSGENYNEQFF

V gene: TRBV29-1
D gene: TRBD2
J gene: TRBJ2-5
clone size: .
CDR3 DNA: TGCAGCGTTGAAGCTCGGACTAGCGGCCAAGAGACCCAGTACTTC
CDR3 protein: CSVEARTSGQETQYF

V gene: TRBV27
D gene: .
J gene: TRBJ2-7
clone size: .
CDR3 DNA: TGTGCCAGCAGTTTATCAGGAATTCCTAGCTCCTACGAGCAGTACTTC
CDR3 protein: CASSLSGIPSSYEQYF

V gene: TRBV7-9
D gene: .
J gene: TRBJ1-1
clone size: .
CDR3 DNA: TGTGCCAGCAGCCCCGACAGTGCTACTGAAGCTTTCTTT
CDR3 protein: CASSPDSATEAFF

V gene: TRBV29-1
D gene: TRBD1
J gene: TRBJ2-2
clone size: .
CDR3 DNA: TGCAGCGTTGGGAGCCGGACAGGGCACACCGGGGAGCTGTTTTTT
CDR3 protein: CSVGSRTGHTGELFF

V gene: TRBV7-2
D gene: .
J gene: TRBJ1-4
clone size: .
CDR3 DNA: TGTGCCAGCAGCTTAGCGTTTGGAGGGCAGGCAGGAAAACTGTTTTTT
CDR3 protein: CASSLAFGGQAGKLFF

V gene: TRBV9
D gene: TRBD1
J gene: TRBJ1-2
clone size: once
CDR3 DNA: TGTGCCAGCAGCACCCGACAGGGCCCCTACTATGGCTACACCTTC
CDR3 protein: CASSTRQGPYYGYTF

V gene: TRBV10-3
D gene: .
J gene: TRBJ1-1
clone size: many
CDR3 DNA: TGTGCCATCAGTGAGTCGACACTCATGAACACTGAAGCTTTCTTT
CDR3 protein: CAISESTLMNTEAFF